These 29 T cell receptor beta chains originate from one sample sequenced in a study of human T cells and chemical hapten exposure. Stated time point: pre-sensitization, week 0. Specified treatment: therapeutic diphenylcyclopropenone sensitization with weekly scalp DPC. TCRdb used MiXCR to reprocess the RACE reads, holding one entry per CDR3 protein. The data contain a few hundred thousand distinct CDR3 sequences, 5% to 6.5% of them seen just once; the ten biggest clones take up approximately 8.2%. The material was whole blood, obtained in connection with sensitization to the hapten diphenylcyclopropenone (DPC). The receptors were sampled from a woman aged 18-35 years with alopecia areata. Some clones in this sample may be carry-over from other donors' samples.

This clonotype was observed once. The chain couples TRBV6-2 or TRBV6-3 to TRBJ2-4; maybe TRBD2 (7 bases). Germline CDR1 and CDR2: MNHEY and SVGEGT. Trimming removed 6 bases at V and 6 bases at J, with 21 bases between. The CDR3 length is 16 residues. The CDR3 DNA is TGTGCCAGCAGCCCCCGGGCGTGGGGGGGCGGAAACATTCAGTACTTC. This sequence encodes CASSPRAWGGGNIQYF.

There are many counts of this clonotype. V is TRBV27 and J is TRBJ1-6; D uncertain. V gave up 5 bases and J gave up 8 bases, with 10 bases separating them. CDR1 is MNHEY and CDR2 is SMNVEV in the germline V gene (reference sequence). This CDR3 region has 13 residues. CDR3 loop: CASSPGIHSPLHF. The CDR3 coding sequence is TGTGCCAGCAGTCCGGGGATTCATTCACCCCTCCACTTT.

This clonotype was observed at least ten times. V and J are TRBV29-1 and TRBJ2-2; TRBD1 agrees at 7 bases. V lost 6 bases to trimming and J lost 1 base; unmatched junction nucleotides: 2. Germline V CDR1 and CDR2: SQVTM, ANQGSEA. This CDR3 is 13 amino acids long. The CDR3 DNA sequence: TGCAGCGTCACAGGGGAGAACACCGGGGAGCTGTTTTTT. The encoded protein is CSVTGENTGELFF.

This clonotype was seen more than once but under ten times. The V and J genes are TRBV9 and TRBJ1-4; D uncertain. CDR3 length equals 19 residues. The V end lost 3 bases, the J end lost 0 bases, and 21 bases lay between the germline ends. Germline V gene data show CDR1 as SGDLS and CDR2 as YYNGEE. The CDR3 spells CASSGPSNGSLATNEKLFF. The CDR3 nucleotides are TGTGCCAGCAGCGGACCTAGCAACGGGTCGCTTGCAACTAATGAAAAACTGTTTTTT.

The CDR3 sequence: CAISGITGDEQFF. DNA of the CDR3: TGTGCCATCAGTGGTATTACAGGAGACGAGCAGTTCTTC. V usage is TRBV10-3 and J usage is TRBJ2-1; possibly TRBD1 for D (5 bases). This CDR3 spans 13 amino acids. Germline CDR1 is ENHRY and CDR2 is SYGVKD. V lost 4 bases and J lost 10, with 14 bases in between.

This clonotype was detected only a few times. This chain connects TRBV7-3 to TRBJ2-1; D is perhaps TRBD1 (7 bases). In germline, CDR1 is SGHTA, CDR2 FQGTGA. CDR3 length: 13 residues. V was shortened by 3 bases and J by 7 bases, with 10 bases between the two germline ends. The CDR3 sequence: CASSLEGANEQFF. Here the CDR3 DNA reads TGTGCCAGCAGCTTGGAGGGGGCGAATGAGCAGTTCTTC.

The chain joins TRBV7-2 to TRBJ2-3, with 10 nucleotides matching TRBD2. The CDR3 spans 16 residues. The ends lost 0 bases at V and 1 base at J; junction bases unmatched: 1. From germline, CDR1 is SGHTA and CDR2 FQGNSA. The CDR3 region is CASSLALAGGTDTQYF. CDR3 DNA sequence: TGTGCCAGCAGCTTAGCGCTAGCGGGGGGCACAGATACGCAGTATTTT.

V and J are TRBV9 and TRBJ2-5; D remains ambiguous. V gave up 2 bases and J gave up 0 bases, with 8 bases separating them. CDR1 and CDR2 from the germline V gene are SGDLS and YYNGEE. The length of the CDR3 is 14 residues. In nucleotides, the CDR3 is TGTGCCAGCAGCGTCGACGACAACCAAGAGACCCAGTACTTC. It specifies CASSVDDNQETQYF.

There are many counts of this clonotype. The CDR3: CASQSTGTGGTEAFF. CDR3 DNA: TGTGCCAGCCAGAGTACCGGGACAGGGGGGACTGAAGCTTTCTTT. J is TRBJ1-1 and V is TRBV2, with 11 bases aligning to TRBD1. The germline V gene encodes CDR1 SNHLY and CDR2 FYNNEI. V was clipped by 8 bases and J by 5 bases; unmatched bases: 10. This CDR3 comprises 15 residues.

This clonotype was detected ten times or more. The chain combines TRBV6-5 with TRBJ1-1, with 7 positions matching TRBD1. Germline V gene sequence: CDR1 MNHEY, CDR2 SVGAGI. J lost 6 bases, V lost 5 bases, and 6 bases had no gene match. CDR3 length: 13 amino acids. CDR3 in amino acids: CASSTTQGAEAFF. The CDR3 region has the DNA TGTGCCAGCAGTACCACCCAGGGGGCTGAAGCTTTCTTT.

Many counts were recorded for this clonotype. The chain is built from TRBV5-1 and TRBJ1-4, with D perhaps TRBD1 (5 bases). The CDR3 spans 17 residues. The V end lost 0 bases, the J end lost 8 bases, and 20 bases lay between the germline ends. Germline V lookup: CDR1 SGHRS, CDR2 YFSETQ. This chain's CDR3 is CASSLGQKSSLGEKLFF. In DNA form, the CDR3 reads TGCGCCAGCAGCTTGGGACAGAAATCTAGCTTAGGAGAAAAACTGTTTTTT.

This clonotype was counted a few times. The rearrangement joins TRBV7-9 to TRBJ1-1; weak D call: TRBD1 (5 bases). V was cut by 5 bases and J by 1 base, with 11 bases left in between. This CDR3 is 14 amino acids long. The germline CDR1 and CDR2 sequences are SEHNR and FQNEAQ (reference sequence). CDR3 sequence reads: CASSPFTGNTEAFF. For the CDR3, the DNA is TGTGCCAGCAGCCCCTTCACAGGGAACACTGAAGCTTTCTTT. Filled out from reference TRBV7-9 and TRBJ1-1, the complete variable domain reads DTGVSQNPRHKITKRGQNVTFRCDPISEHNRLYWYRQTLGQGPEFLTYFQNEAQLEKSRLLSDRFSAERPKGSFSTLEIQRTEQGDSAMYLCASSPFTGNTEAFFGQGTRLTVV.

This clonotype was observed many times. V gene TRBV4-3 combines with J gene TRBJ2-3; the D gene is possibly TRBD1 (5 bases). The CDR3 totals 15 residues. Germline assignment: CDR1 LGHNA and CDR2 YSLEER. The ends were cut back, 1 base at V and 4 bases at J, with 12 bases in the middle. The CDR3 sequence: CASSQGTTDADTQYF. CDR3 in DNA: TGCGCCAGCAGCCAAGGTACGACAGATGCAGATACGCAGTATTTT.

This clonotype was detected ten times or more. The genes are TRBV4-3 and TRBJ2-7; no firm D call. From germline, CDR1 is LGHNA and CDR2 YSLEER. The CDR3 spans 17 residues. Deletions cut 1 base from V and 0 bases from J, with 16 bases between. The DNA for the CDR3 is TGCGCCAGCAGCCAAGGATTGGTTTCCGGTCTCTCCTACGAGCAGTACTTC. Translating gives CASSQGLVSGLSYEQYF.

The table lists this clonotype with many counts. This chain links TRBV4-2 with TRBJ1-3, with a weak D call TRBD1 (6 bases). The germline V gene encodes CDR1 LGHNA and CDR2 YNFKEQ. The CDR3 extends over 14 amino acids. V was clipped by 0 bases and J by 4 bases, with 7 bases between them. CDR3 sequence (DNA): TGTGCCAGCAGCCAAGAGACAGGAGGAAACACCATATATTTT. It translates to CASSQETGGNTIYF.

V is TRBV6-1 and J is TRBJ2-7; D is perhaps TRBD1 or TRBD2 (5 bases each). Trimming shortened V by 8 bases and J by 0 bases, and 29 bases separated the two germline ends. The CDR3 is 19 amino acids. Germline V gives CDR1 MNHNS, CDR2 SASEGT. DNA of the CDR3: TGTGCCAGCCTTGGAACTACCGGGACCCGCTTCCATTCCTCCTACGAGCAGTACTTC. It codes for CASLGTTGTRFHSSYEQYF.

This clonotype was seen only a few times. This chain uses TRBV7-6 with TRBJ1-1, with 8 bases lining up with TRBD1. Trimming at V came to 3 bases and at J to 1 base, leaving 4 bases not matched to a gene. The CDR3 sequence is 15 residues long. Germline V gene lookup returns CDR1 SGHVS and CDR2 FNYEAQ. The DNA for the CDR3 is TGTGCCAGCAGCTTGCAGGGGGCGTCGAACACTGAAGCTTTCTTT. The encoded protein is CASSLQGASNTEAFF.

The table lists this clonotype with a few counts. This sequence joins TRBV12-3 or TRBV12-4 and TRBJ1-1, with TRBD1 as a possible D gene (6 bases). The length of the CDR3 is 15 residues. V was pared by 7 bases and J by 4 bases, with 19 bases between. CDR3 residues: CASMGVRGAATEAFF. The CDR3 nucleotides read TGTGCCAGCATGGGGGTGCGGGGGGCGGCCACTGAAGCTTTCTTT.

The V call is TRBV4-1, the J call TRBJ1-4, with D possibly being TRBD1 (6 bases). Per the germline V gene, CDR1 is MGHRA and CDR2 is YSYEKL. The CDR3 length is 15 residues. V was trimmed by 5 bases and J by 5 bases, leaving 15 bases between them. The CDR3 sequence: CASSTQDRINEKLFF. CDR3 nucleotides: TGCGCCAGCAGCACCCAGGACAGAATAAATGAAAAACTGTTTTTT.

Many counts were recorded for this clonotype. This chain uses TRBV3-1 with TRBJ1-4; D remains unclear. The germline V gene encodes CDR1 LGHDT and CDR2 YNNKEL (reference sequence). The V and J ends lost 0 bases and 6 bases respectively, with 17 bases between them. The CDR3 length is 17 residues. The CDR3 is CASSQDRGYGEDEKLFF. CDR3 bases: TGTGCCAGCAGCCAAGATCGCGGGTACGGGGAGGATGAAAAACTGTTTTTT.

This clonotype was seen many times. The rearrangement joins TRBV6-2 or TRBV6-3 to TRBJ2-1, with 8 bases that match TRBD2. Germline CDR1 MNHEY, CDR2 SVGEGT. The CDR3 consists of 14 residues. V was clipped by 9 bases and J by 9 bases; unmatched bases: 13. CDR3 coding DNA: TGTGCCAGTGACCGGGGGGGCAGCATTGGTGAGCAGTTCTTC. Protein sequence: CASDRGGSIGEQFF.

The V and J genes are TRBV5-1 and TRBJ1-2; TRBD1 might be the D (5 bases). In germline, CDR1 is SGHRS, CDR2 YFSETQ. This CDR3 contains 15 residues. V gave up 0 bases and J gave up 0 bases, with 9 bases separating them. CDR3 in DNA: TGCGCCAGCAGCTTGGACAGGATAGCTAACTATGGCTACACCTTC. This gives the protein CASSLDRIANYGYTF.

In its sample, this clonotype was seen many times. The J gene is TRBJ1-3, the V gene TRBV12-3 or TRBV12-4; 11 nucleotides line up with TRBD1. V lost 5 bases and J lost 0; bases outside the gene matches: 6. This CDR3 spans 17 amino acids. CDR3 nucleotides: TGTGCCAGCAGTGGCGGACAGGGGGCTGTCTCTGGAAACACCATATATTTT. It translates to CASSGGQGAVSGNTIYF.

This clonotype was seen many times. This chain uses TRBV7-6 with TRBJ1-1; TRBD1 is a possible D gene (5 bases). The CDR3 covers 15 residues. Germline V gene sequence: CDR1 SGHVS, CDR2 FNYEAQ. V was cut by 2 bases and J by 2 bases, with 12 bases left in between. In nucleotides, the CDR3 is TGTGCCAGCAGCTTATTAGTAAGGGGCAACACTGAAGCTTTCTTT. Amino acid sequence: CASSLLVRGNTEAFF.

In regard to this clonotype: The junction departs from germline at one end; a sequencing error may be responsible. The V and J genes are TRBV3-1 and TRBJ1-4; 7 nucleotides align to TRBD1. The CDR3 totals 14 residues. Germline values: CDR1 LGHDT, CDR2 YNNKEL (reference sequence). CDR3 nucleotides: TGTGGCAGCAGCCGGGGGACAGAGAATGAAAAACTGTTTTTT. Amino acid sequence: CGSSRGTENEKLFF.

This clonotype was recorded at least ten times. J is TRBJ2-2 and V is TRBV12-3 or TRBV12-4, with unresolved D. Trimming took 6 bases from V and 8 from J, leaving 13 bases between them. This CDR3 contains 13 residues. This CDR3 is CASRPDGFGELFF. The DNA of the CDR3 is TGTGCCAGCAGACCGGACGGGTTTGGGGAGCTGTTTTTT.

This clonotype was seen at least ten times. V usage is TRBV12-3 or TRBV12-4 and J usage is TRBJ1-2; 10 nucleotides line up with TRBD1. This CDR3 has 15 residues. V dropped 0 bases and J dropped 10; count of bases not matched to a gene: 8. The CDR3 DNA reads TGTGCCAGCAGTTTAGCGCTTGGGACAGGGGAGTACTACACCTTC. This translates into CASSLALGTGEYYTF.

In its sample, this clonotype was seen many times. This rearrangement joins TRBV10-2 to TRBJ1-4; D call uncertain. Germline CDR1 reads WSHSY; CDR2 reads SAAADI. V lost 7 bases, J lost 4 bases, and 10 bases lay in between. The CDR3 extends over 13 amino acids. CDR3 DNA: TGCGCCAGCACGGAACACCTTAATGAAAAACTGTTTTTT. Protein sequence: CASTEHLNEKLFF.

This clonotype was seen many times. The rearrangement joins TRBV15 to TRBJ1-6; D remains unclear. Germline values: CDR1 LNHNV, CDR2 YYDKDF (reference sequence). The CDR3 loop spans 18 amino acids. V lost 0 bases and J lost 0, with 12 bases in between. CDR3 DNA sequence: TGTGCCACCAGCAGAGATCTGGGCGGAGGCTCCTATAATTCACCCCTCCACTTT. Its translation is CATSRDLGGGSYNSPLHF.